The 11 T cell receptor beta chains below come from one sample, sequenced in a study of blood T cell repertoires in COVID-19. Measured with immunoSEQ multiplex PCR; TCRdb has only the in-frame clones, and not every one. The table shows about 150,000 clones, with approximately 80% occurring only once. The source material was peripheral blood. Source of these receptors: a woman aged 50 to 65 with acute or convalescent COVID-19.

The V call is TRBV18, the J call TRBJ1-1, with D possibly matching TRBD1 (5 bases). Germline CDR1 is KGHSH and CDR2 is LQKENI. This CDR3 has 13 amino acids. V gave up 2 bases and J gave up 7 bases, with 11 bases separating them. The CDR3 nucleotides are TGTGCCAGCTCACCAGGGGGGATGAATGAAGCTTTCTTT. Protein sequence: CASSPGGMNEAFF.

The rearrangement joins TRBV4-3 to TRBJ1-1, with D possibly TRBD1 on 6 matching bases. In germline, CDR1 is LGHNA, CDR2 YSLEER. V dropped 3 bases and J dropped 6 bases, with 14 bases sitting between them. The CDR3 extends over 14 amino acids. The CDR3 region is CASSQVTGSAEAFF. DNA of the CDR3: TGCGCCAGCAGCCAGGTAACAGGGAGCGCTGAAGCTTTCTTT.

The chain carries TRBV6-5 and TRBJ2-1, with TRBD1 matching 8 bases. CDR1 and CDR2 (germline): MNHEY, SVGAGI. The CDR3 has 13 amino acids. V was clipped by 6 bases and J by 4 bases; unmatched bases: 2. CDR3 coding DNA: TGTGCCAGCAGGGACAGGGAGTACAATGAGCAGTTCTTC. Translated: CASRDREYNEQFF.

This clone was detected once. CDR3 DNA sequence: TGTGCCAGCAGCCGACAGAGAAACACTGAAGCTTTCTTT. Translation: CASSRQRNTEAFF. This chain uses TRBV6-5 with TRBJ1-1; D may be TRBD1 (5 bases). Trimming removed 6 bases at V and 2 bases at J, with 10 bases between. Germline CDR1 and CDR2: MNHEY and SVGAGI. CDR3 size: 13 residues.

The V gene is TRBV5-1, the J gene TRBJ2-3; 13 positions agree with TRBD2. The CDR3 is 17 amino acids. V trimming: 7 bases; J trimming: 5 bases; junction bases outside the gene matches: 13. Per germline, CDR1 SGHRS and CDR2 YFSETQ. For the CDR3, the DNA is TGCGCCAGCGACCGGACTAGCGGGGGAGGTGGGGGAGATACGCAGTATTTT. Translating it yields CASDRTSGGGGGDTQYF.

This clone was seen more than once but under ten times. CDR3 amino acids: CASSIASGETYEQYF. CDR3 bases: TGTGCCAGTAGTATAGCTAGCGGGGAAACCTACGAGCAGTACTTC. The chain combines TRBV19 with TRBJ2-7; 9 nucleotides align to TRBD2. CDR1 and CDR2 (germline): LNHDA, SQIVND (reference sequence). V lost 1 base, J lost 2 bases, and 3 bases stayed unmatched. This CDR3 contains 15 residues.

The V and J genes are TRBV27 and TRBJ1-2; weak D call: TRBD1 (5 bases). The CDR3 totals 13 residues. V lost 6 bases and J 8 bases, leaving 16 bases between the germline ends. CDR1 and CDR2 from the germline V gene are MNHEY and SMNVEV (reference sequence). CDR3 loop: CASRDIDSVGYTF. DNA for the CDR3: TGTGCCAGCAGAGATATAGACAGTGTAGGCTACACCTTC.

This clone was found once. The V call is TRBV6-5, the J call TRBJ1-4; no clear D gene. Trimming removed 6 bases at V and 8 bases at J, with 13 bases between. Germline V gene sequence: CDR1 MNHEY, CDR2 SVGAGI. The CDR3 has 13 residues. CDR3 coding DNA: TGTGCCAGCAGGGAGATAGACGGCGAAAAACTGTTTTTT. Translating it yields CASREIDGEKLFF.

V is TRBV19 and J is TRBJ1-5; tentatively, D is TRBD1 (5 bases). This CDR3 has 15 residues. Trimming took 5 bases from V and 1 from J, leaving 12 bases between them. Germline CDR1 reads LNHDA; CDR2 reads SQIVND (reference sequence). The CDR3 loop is CASSSGSGSNQPQHF. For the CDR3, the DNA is TGTGCCAGTAGTTCTGGGTCAGGGAGCAATCAGCCCCAGCATTTT.

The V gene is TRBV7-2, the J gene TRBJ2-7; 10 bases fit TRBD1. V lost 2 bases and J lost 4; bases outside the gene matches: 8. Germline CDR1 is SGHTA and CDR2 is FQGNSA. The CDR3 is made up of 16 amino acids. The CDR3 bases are TGTGCCAGCAGCTTAAGTATACGGGACAGGGGTTACGAGCAGTACTTC. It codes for CASSLSIRDRGYEQYF.

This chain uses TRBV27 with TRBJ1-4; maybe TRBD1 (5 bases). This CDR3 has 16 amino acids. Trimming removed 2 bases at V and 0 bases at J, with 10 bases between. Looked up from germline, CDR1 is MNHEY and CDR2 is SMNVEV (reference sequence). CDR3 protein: CASSLARVTTNEKLFF. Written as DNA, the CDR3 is TGTGCCAGCAGTTTAGCCAGGGTCACAACTAATGAAAAACTGTTTTTT. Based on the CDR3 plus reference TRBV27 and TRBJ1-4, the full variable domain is EAQVTQNPRYLITVTGKKLTVTCSQNMNHEYMSWYRQDPGLGLRQIYYSMNVEVTDKGDVPEGYKVSRKEKRNFPLILESPSPNQTSLYFCASSLARVTTNEKLFFGSGTQLSVL.